The 20 T cell receptor beta chains below were found in one sample sequenced in a study of cytomegalovirus exposure and HLA in healthy donors. Here immunoSEQ multiplex PCR was the method, and the copy in TCRdb shows in-frame clones only, minus some. The top ten hold 2.9% of the sample, which has about 220,000 clones, around 90% seen once. The sequenced material came from PBMCs. Receptors originate from a woman between 18 and 29 years old in good health and CMV-seronegative.

CDR3 region: CASSPVWDFALFF. In DNA, the CDR3 is TGTGCCAGCAGCCCAGTCTGGGACTTCGCACTGTTTTTT. The chain links TRBV7-9 to TRBJ1-4; possible D gene TRBD1, 5 bases. The germline CDR1 and CDR2 sequences are SEHNR and FQNEAQ (reference sequence). This CDR3 contains 13 residues. With 5 bases removed from V and 13 bases from J, the gap between germline ends came to 17 bases. The full variable domain, completed using reference TRBV7-9 and TRBJ1-4, is DTGVSQNPRHKITKRGQNVTFRCDPISEHNRLYWYRQTLGQGPEFLTYFQNEAQLEKSRLLSDRFSAERPKGSFSTLEIQRTEQGDSAMYLCASSPVWDFALFFGSGTQLSVL.

The rearrangement uses TRBV11-3 and TRBJ2-1, with TRBD2 as a possible D gene (7 bases). V was clipped by 1 base and J by 3 bases, with 13 bases between them. The germline CDR1 and CDR2 sequences are SGHNT and YENEEA. The CDR3 loop spans 16 amino acids. CDR3 DNA: TGTGCCAGCAGCTTAGGTACGGGGGGCTACTACAATGAGCAGTTCTTC. Translated, it gives CASSLGTGGYYNEQFF.

This chain connects TRBV14 to TRBJ2-3, with D possibly TRBD2 on 6 matching bases. The CDR3 is made up of 15 amino acids. CDR1 is SGHDN and CDR2 is FVKESK in the germline V gene. The V gene lost 0 bases and the J gene lost 3 bases, with 10 bases spanning the gap. For the CDR3, the DNA is TGTGCCAGCAGCCAAGATCTGGGAGGTACAGATACGCAGTATTTT. Translating gives CASSQDLGGTDTQYF.

The chain joins TRBV4-3 to TRBJ2-1, with D unresolved. The CDR3 is made up of 14 amino acids. V lost 0 bases to trimming and J lost 10 bases, with 13 bases between them. In germline, CDR1 is LGHNA, CDR2 YSLEER. The DNA for the CDR3 is TGCGCCAGCAGCCAAGATTTGATACGCGAGGAGCAGTTCTTC. Amino acids: CASSQDLIREEQFF.

The chain carries TRBV11-2 and TRBJ2-1, with TRBD2 matching 11 bases. V was pared by 5 bases and J by 6 bases, with 9 bases of the junction left unmatched. Germline-derived CDR1 and CDR2 are SGHAT and FQNNGV. CDR3 length: 16 residues. CDR3 nucleotides: TGTGCCAGCAGCCCGCAGAGACTAGCGGGAAGCAATGAGCAGTTCTTC. Protein: CASSPQRLAGSNEQFF. Full variable domain (outside the CDR3, taken from reference TRBV11-2 and TRBJ2-1): EAGVAQSPRYKIIEKRQSVAFWCNPISGHATLYWYQQILGQGPKLLIQFQNNGVVDDSQLPKDRFSAERLKGVDSTLKIQPAKLEDSAVYLCASSPQRLAGSNEQFFGPGTRLTVL.

The chain uses TRBV25-1 and TRBJ2-7, with 7 bases identical to TRBD2. With V trimmed by 8 bases and J by 3 bases, 7 bases remained unmatched. The CDR3 is 13 amino acids. Germline CDR1 is MGHDK and CDR2 is SYGVNS. In DNA form, the CDR3 reads TGTGCCAGCGGTAACCTAGCGGTCTACGAGCAGTACTTC. It translates to CASGNLAVYEQYF.

This chain links TRBV4-1 with TRBJ1-4; maybe TRBD1 (5 bases). This CDR3 comprises 15 residues. CDR1 is MGHRA and CDR2 is YSYEKL in the germline V gene. V was pared by 4 bases and J by 2 bases, with 11 bases between. Written as DNA, the CDR3 is TGCGCCAGCAGCCTTGCAGGGTTGACTAATGAAAAACTGTTTTTT. This codes for CASSLAGLTNEKLFF.

The chain is built from TRBV7-8 and TRBJ2-1; TRBD2 agrees at 13 bases. The CDR3 extends over 15 amino acids. Germline assignment: CDR1 SGHVS and CDR2 FQNEAQ. After removal of 1 base from V and 8 bases from J, the junction contained 2 bases not matched to a gene. The CDR3 sequence: CASSLELAGGYEQFF. The DNA for the CDR3 is TGTGCCAGCAGCTTAGAACTAGCGGGAGGGTATGAGCAGTTCTTC.

Comment on this clone: Germline and junction disagree at one end, which may indicate a read error. The chain links TRBV29-1 to TRBJ2-3; D unclear. This CDR3 is built from 14 residues. Germline CDR1 is SQVTM and CDR2 is ANQGSEA. The DNA for the CDR3 is TGCAGCGTGGAAGACCCCACCTATCCAAATACGCAGTATTTT. It specifies CSVEDPTYPNTQYF.

The V call is TRBV10-2, the J call TRBJ2-2; 12 bases are a match to TRBD2. Looked up from germline, CDR1 is WSHSY and CDR2 is SAAADI. V lost 6 bases, J lost 2 bases, and 1 base stayed unmatched. This CDR3 has 15 residues. The CDR3 DNA reads TGCGCCAGCAGGACTAGCGGGAGCAACACCGGGGAGCTGTTTTTT. Encoded protein: CASRTSGSNTGELFF.

This clone was counted a few times. The CDR3 sequence is CASSTGNNQPQHF. CDR3 nucleotides: TGTGCCAGCAGCACAGGGAATAATCAGCCCCAGCATTTT. The genes are TRBV7-9 and TRBJ1-5, with D possibly matching TRBD1 (6 bases). Per the germline V gene, CDR1 is SEHNR and CDR2 is FQNEAQ (reference sequence). The CDR3 is made up of 13 amino acids. Trimming removed 5 bases at V and 4 bases at J, with 9 bases between. The full variable domain, its missing parts supplied by reference TRBV7-9 and TRBJ1-5, is DTGVSQNPRHKITKRGQNVTFRCDPISEHNRLYWYRQTLGQGPEFLTYFQNEAQLEKSRLLSDRFSAERPKGSFSTLEIQRTEQGDSAMYLCASSTGNNQPQHFGDGTRLSIL.

This chain joins TRBV30 and TRBJ1-2; unclear D gene. Germline CDR1 and CDR2: GTSNPN and SVGIG (reference sequence). The CDR3 is 13 residues long. V was shortened by 3 bases and J by 4 bases, with 12 bases between the two germline ends. The CDR3 coding sequence is TGTGCCTGGAGATCTGCAGGCCCCTATGGCTACACCTTC. This encodes CAWRSAGPYGYTF.

V and J are TRBV29-1 and TRBJ2-7, with 7 nucleotides matching TRBD1. The ends lost 4 bases at V and 6 bases at J; junction bases unmatched: 9. This CDR3 spans 13 amino acids. CDR1 and CDR2 from the germline V gene are SQVTM and ANQGSEA. The CDR3 spells CSVALTGFGEQYF. CDR3 nucleotide sequence: TGCAGCGTTGCCCTGACAGGGTTTGGCGAGCAGTACTTC.

The chain recombines TRBV28 with TRBJ2-1, with 9 nucleotides matching TRBD1. CDR3 length: 16 residues. CDR1 and CDR2 from the germline V gene are MDHEN and SYDVKM. V was pared by 5 bases and J by 9 bases, with 14 bases of the junction left unmatched. CDR3 residues: CASSPTDRGGTGEQFF. Written as DNA, the CDR3 is TGTGCCAGCAGTCCAACTGACAGGGGGGGTACAGGTGAGCAGTTCTTC.

This chain links TRBV19 with TRBJ1-2, with D unclear. The V gene lost 0 bases and the J gene lost 4 bases, with 6 bases spanning the gap. This CDR3 contains 13 residues. Germline V gene lookup returns CDR1 LNHDA and CDR2 SQIVND (reference sequence). This CDR3 reads CASSIDGFYGYTF. In DNA, the CDR3 is TGTGCCAGTAGTATAGACGGTTTCTATGGCTACACCTTC.

The chain has TRBV7-8 and TRBJ1-1; 8 nucleotides agree with TRBD1. Per the germline V gene, CDR1 is SGHVS and CDR2 is FQNEAQ. The V segment lost 5 bases and the J segment 4 bases; nucleotides outside the gene matches: 6. The CDR3 loop spans 14 amino acids. The CDR3 DNA reads TGTGCCAGCAGCATAGGGACAGGCTCCACTGAAGCTTTCTTT. Protein product: CASSIGTGSTEAFF.

J is TRBJ1-2 and V is TRBV13, with 9 bases that match TRBD1. The CDR3 length is 16 residues. The V gene's germline CDR1 is PRHDT and CDR2 FYEKMQ (reference sequence). Germline trimming cut 2 bases from V and 2 bases from J; bases unmatched to any gene: 6. CDR3 sequence reads: CASSLRQGERNYGYTF. CDR3 DNA sequence: TGTGCCAGCAGCTTACGACAGGGGGAACGAAACTATGGCTACACCTTC.

The rearrangement uses TRBV5-1 and TRBJ2-7; 11 bases match TRBD2. J was trimmed by 3 bases and V by 4 bases; bases with no gene match: 3. CDR3 length: 14 amino acids. CDR1 SGHRS and CDR2 YFSETQ come from the germline V gene. The CDR3 nucleotides read TGCGCCAGCAGCCATGGGACTAGCGGCTACGAGCAGTACTTC. Translation gives CASSHGTSGYEQYF.

This clone was observed a few times. The gene calls are TRBV4-3 and TRBJ2-2, with D unresolved. Germline loops: CDR1 LGHNA, CDR2 YSLEER. V lost 0 bases, J lost 4 bases, and 6 bases lay in between. The CDR3 totals 14 residues. CDR3 DNA sequence: TGCGCCAGCAGCCAAGATAGAGCCACCGGGGAGCTGTTTTTT. It is translated as CASSQDRATGELFF.

The chain employs TRBV7-8 and TRBJ2-2; D possibly corresponds to TRBD1 (6 bases). Germline V gene sequence: CDR1 SGHVS, CDR2 FQNEAQ. There are 16 residues in the CDR3. V was pared by 1 base and J by 4 bases, with 13 bases between. The CDR3 is CASSLGGLGITGELFF. As DNA, the CDR3 is TGTGCCAGCAGCTTAGGGGGGCTAGGTATCACCGGGGAGCTGTTTTTT.